This entry lists 2 T cell receptor beta chains sequenced from one sample in a study of T cell responses to AZD1222 COVID-19 vaccine. Generated by immunoSEQ multiplex PCR, the TCRdb table keeps only in-frame clones and is missing some. The sample includes about 120,000 clones, approximately 88% seen only once; the top ten take about 4.9%. Source: peripheral blood, taken on day 0 of AZD1222 vaccination. These receptors originate from an adult in good health.

This sequence joins TRBV2 and TRBJ2-7, with D possibly called TRBD1 or TRBD2 (5 bases each). Germline loops: CDR1 SNHLY, CDR2 FYNNEI. V was clipped by 6 bases and J by 0 bases, with 9 bases between them. CDR3 length: 13 residues. The CDR3: CASRPGRSYEQYF. The CDR3 coding sequence is TGTGCCAGCAGGCCGGGACGCTCCTACGAGCAGTACTTC.

The chain has TRBV7-2 and TRBJ2-2, with unresolved D. Between the trimmed V and J ends, which lost 2 bases and 5 bases, there was a span of 12 bases. Germline values: CDR1 SGHTA, CDR2 FQGNSA. CDR3 length: 15 amino acids. CDR3 residues: CASSLSPRGTGELFF. The CDR3 nucleotides are TGTGCCAGCAGCTTATCCCCTAGAGGAACCGGGGAGCTGTTTTTT.